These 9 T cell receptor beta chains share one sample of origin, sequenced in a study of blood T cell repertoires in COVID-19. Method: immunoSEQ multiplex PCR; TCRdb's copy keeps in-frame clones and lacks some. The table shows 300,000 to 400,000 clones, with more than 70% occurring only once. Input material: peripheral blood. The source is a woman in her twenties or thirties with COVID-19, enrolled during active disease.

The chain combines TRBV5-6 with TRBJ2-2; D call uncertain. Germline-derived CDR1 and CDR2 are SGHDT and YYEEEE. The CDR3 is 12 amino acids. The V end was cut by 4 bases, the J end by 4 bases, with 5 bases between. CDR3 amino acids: CASSPITGELFF. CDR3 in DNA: TGTGCCAGCAGCCCTATCACCGGGGAGCTGTTTTTT.

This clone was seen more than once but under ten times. In DNA, the CDR3 is TGTGCCAGCAGCCATTCCACGCGGGACAGGGGGGACACCGGGGAGCTGTTTTTT. It yields the protein CASSHSTRDRGDTGELFF. V usage is TRBV3-1 (or the pseudogene TRBV3-2) and J usage is TRBJ2-2; 11 nucleotides agree with TRBD1. Germline V CDR1 and CDR2: LGHDT, YNNKEL (reference sequence). The CDR3 extends over 18 amino acids. With V trimmed by 3 bases and J by 3 bases, 9 bases remained unmatched.

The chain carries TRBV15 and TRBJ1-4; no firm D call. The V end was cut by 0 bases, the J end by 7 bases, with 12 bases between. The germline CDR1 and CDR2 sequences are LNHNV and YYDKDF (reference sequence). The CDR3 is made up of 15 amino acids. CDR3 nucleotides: TGTGCCACCAGCAGAGATGGTCTATCGGGTGAAAAACTGTTTTTT. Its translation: CATSRDGLSGEKLFF.

As DNA, the CDR3 is TGTGCCAGCAGCCGCATTGGAGAGCGGGGTGATGGCTACACCTTC. It encodes CASSRIGERGDGYTF. The chain recombines TRBV6-5 with TRBJ1-2; D remains ambiguous. Trimming took off 6 bases at V and 6 bases at J, with 20 bases between the two ends. Per germline, CDR1 MNHEY and CDR2 SVGAGI. This CDR3 contains 15 residues.

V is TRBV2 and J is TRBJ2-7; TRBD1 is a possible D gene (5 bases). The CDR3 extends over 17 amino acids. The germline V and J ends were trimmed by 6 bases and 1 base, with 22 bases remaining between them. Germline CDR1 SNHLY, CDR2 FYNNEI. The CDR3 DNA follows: TGTGCCAGCAGGGGGCTTCGTACAAGGCCCCTTTCCTACGAGCAGTACTTC. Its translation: CASRGLRTRPLSYEQYF.

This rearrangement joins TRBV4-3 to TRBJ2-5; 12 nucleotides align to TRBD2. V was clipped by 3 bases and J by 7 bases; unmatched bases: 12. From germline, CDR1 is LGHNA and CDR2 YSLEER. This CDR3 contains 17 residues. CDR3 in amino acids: CASSHGASSGGAATQYF. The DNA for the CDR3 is TGCGCCAGCAGCCATGGAGCCTCTAGCGGGGGGGCCGCGACCCAGTACTTC.

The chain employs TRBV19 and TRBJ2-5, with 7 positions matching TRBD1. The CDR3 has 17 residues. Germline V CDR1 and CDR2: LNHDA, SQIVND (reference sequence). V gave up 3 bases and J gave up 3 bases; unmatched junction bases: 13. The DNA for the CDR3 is TGTGCCAGTAGTATGGAGCACAGGGGCTTCGGGGAAGAGACCCAGTACTTC. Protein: CASSMEHRGFGEETQYF.

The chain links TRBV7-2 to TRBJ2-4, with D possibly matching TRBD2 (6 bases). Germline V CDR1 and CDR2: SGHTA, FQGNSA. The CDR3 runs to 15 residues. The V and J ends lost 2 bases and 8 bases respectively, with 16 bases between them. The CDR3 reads CASSLMEGPTYIQYF. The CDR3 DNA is TGTGCCAGCAGCTTAATGGAGGGGCCTACGTACATTCAGTACTTC.

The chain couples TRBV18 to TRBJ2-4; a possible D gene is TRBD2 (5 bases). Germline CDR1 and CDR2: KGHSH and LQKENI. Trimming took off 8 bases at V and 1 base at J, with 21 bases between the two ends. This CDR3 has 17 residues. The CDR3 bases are TGTGCCAGCACCGACCCCCTAGAGGGAGTGGCCAAAAACATTCAGTACTTC. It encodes CASTDPLEGVAKNIQYF.